A selection of T cell receptor beta chains follows, all from one sample in a study of fetal regulatory T cell absence and autoimmunity. Produced via immunoSEQ multiplex PCR; TCRdb's table is partial and in-frame only. The sample holds about 95,000 clones, around 72% seen once. The sample consisted of pancreas tissue. All receptors come from a male donor with IPEX syndrome. CDR3s include the opening cysteine and the closing phenylalanine or tryptophan. The order of the fields is D gene, V gene, clone size, J gene, CDR3 DNA, CDR3 protein. A D gene is named only where the DNA matches it firmly. Clone size is given for some rows only: seen once, a few or many times, or a class if the clone is expanded.

>TRBD2|TRBV15|-|TRBJ2-5
TGTGCCACCAGCAGTCGACTAGCTCCCCAAGAGACCCAGTACTTC
CATSSRLAPQETQYF
>TRBD1|TRBV5-4|-|TRBJ2-2
TGTGCCAGCAGCCCAGGGGGTTCGAGCGGCACGAACACCGGGGAGCTGTTTTTT
CASSPGGSSGTNTGELFF
>TRBD2|TRBV11-2|-|TRBJ2-1
TGTGCCAGCAGCTTAGGACTAGCGGGAGGGTCGGGGAATGAGCAGTTCTTC
CASSLGLAGGSGNEQFF
>-|TRBV5-4|-|TRBJ1-2
TGTGCCAGCAGCTCAAGGGGGGGTAATGACTATGGCTACACCTTC
CASSSRGGNDYGYTF
>TRBD2|TRBV7-9|-|TRBJ2-7
TGTGCCAGCGAGTTAAGGTCGGCTAGCGGCTACGAGCAGTACTTC
CASELRSASGYEQYF
>-|TRBV29-1|-|TRBJ1-2
TGCAGCGTCACGTACAGTAACTATGGCTACACCTTC
CSVTYSNYGYTF
>TRBD2|TRBV30|-|TRBJ2-5
TGTGCCTGGAAGGGGTCTAGCGGGGGATGGGGGGAGACCCAGTACTTC
CAWKGSSGGWGETQYF
>TRBD2|TRBV27|-|TRBJ2-1
TGTGCCAGCAGTTTACGGACTAGCGGGAGAGGGAATGAGCAGTTCTTC
CASSLRTSGRGNEQFF
>TRBD1|TRBV13|-|TRBJ2-1
TGTGCCAGCAGCGTCCACAGGGGTGAGCAGTTCTTC
CASSVHRGEQFF
>TRBD1|TRBV5-1|many|TRBJ2-7
TGCGCCAGCAGGCCAACACGGGACAGGGGGGAGCAGTACTTC
CASRPTRDRGEQYF
>-|TRBV7-6|-|TRBJ2-6
TGTGCCAGCAGCTTACTAGTTTGGCACTCTGGGGCCAACGTCCTGACTTTC
CASSLLVWHSGANVLTF
>TRBD2|TRBV11-2|-|TRBJ2-1
TGTGCCAGCAGCTTGACTAGCGGTGGATACAATGAGCAGTTCTTC
CASSLTSGGYNEQFF
>TRBD2|TRBV5-4|-|TRBJ2-3
TGTGCCAGCAGCTTGATGATAGCAGCGGGAGTGTTGGATACGCAGTATTTT
CASSLMIAAGVLDTQYF
>TRBD1|TRBV29-1|once|TRBJ1-1
TGCAGCGTTGAAACGCCGACTTACAGGGGTTACACTGAAGCTTTCTTT
CSVETPTYRGYTEAFF
>-|TRBV13|-|TRBJ2-7
TGTGCCAGCAGCTTAGGGGTCTACGAGCAGTACTTC
CASSLGVYEQYF
>TRBD1|TRBV7-9|few|TRBJ1-3
TGTGCCAGCAGCCCCCCGACAGGGGTTGGAAACACCATATATTTT
CASSPPTGVGNTIYF
>TRBD2|TRBV6-1|-|TRBJ2-1
TGTGCCAGCAGTGAATGGGACTACTCCTACAATGAGCAGTTCTTC
CASSEWDYSYNEQFF
>-|TRBV4-1|-|TRBJ2-3
TGCGCCAGCAGCCTCACCGGGAGCCACACAGATACGCAGTATTTT
CASSLTGSHTDTQYF
>TRBD2|TRBV6-4|-|TRBJ2-1
TGTGCCAGCAGGGCGACTAGCGGGAGGGTAAATGAGCAGTTCTTC
CASRATSGRVNEQFF
>TRBD1|TRBV5-6|-|TRBJ1-2
TGTGCCAGCAGCTTAGGCCACAGGGGGCTGCGTTCAGGCTACACCTTC
CASSLGHRGLRSGYTF
>-|TRBV10-3|-|TRBJ1-3
TGTGCCATCAGGGACTCAAACTCTGGAAACACCATATATTTT
CAIRDSNSGNTIYF
>-|TRBV11-2|-|TRBJ2-3
TGTGCCAGCAGCTTAGTCCAGGATACTACGCAGTATTTT
CASSLVQDTTQYF
>-|TRBV29-1|-|TRBJ1-2
TGCAGCGTTGAGGCAGGTTCCTATGGCTACACCTTC
CSVEAGSYGYTF
>-|TRBV5-4|few|TRBJ2-4
TGTGCCAGCAGCTTGGCCTCGGAGCGGCGCACCCTAGCCAAAAACATTCAGTACTTC
CASSLASERRTLAKNIQYF
>-|TRBV6-1|-|TRBJ2-7
TGTGCCAGCAGTGGACAGGTGGCCAACGAGCAGTACTTC
CASSGQVANEQYF
>TRBD1|TRBV4-3|-|TRBJ1-3
TGCGCCAGCAGCCCCGGACAGGGGGAAGGAAACACCATATATTTT
CASSPGQGEGNTIYF
>-|TRBV5-1|-|TRBJ2-3
TGCGCCAGCAGCTTCTCAGGCAAGCGCACAGATACGCAGTATTTT
CASSFSGKRTDTQYF
>-|TRBV12-1|-|TRBJ1-2
TGTGCCAGCAGCCCCCTCCCTAACTATGGCTACACCTTC
CASSPLPNYGYTF